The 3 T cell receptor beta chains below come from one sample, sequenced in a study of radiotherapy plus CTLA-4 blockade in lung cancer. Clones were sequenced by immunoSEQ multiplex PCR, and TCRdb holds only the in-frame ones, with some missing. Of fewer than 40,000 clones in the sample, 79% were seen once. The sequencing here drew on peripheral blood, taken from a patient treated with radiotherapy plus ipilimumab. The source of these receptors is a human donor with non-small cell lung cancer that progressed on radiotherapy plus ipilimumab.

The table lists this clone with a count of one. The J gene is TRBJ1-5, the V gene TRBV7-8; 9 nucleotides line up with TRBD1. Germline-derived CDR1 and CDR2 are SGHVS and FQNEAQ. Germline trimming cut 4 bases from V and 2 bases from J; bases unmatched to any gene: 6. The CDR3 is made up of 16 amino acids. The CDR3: CASSYTGGTGNQPQHF. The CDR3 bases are TGTGCCAGCAGCTACACAGGGGGCACGGGCAATCAGCCCCAGCATTTT.

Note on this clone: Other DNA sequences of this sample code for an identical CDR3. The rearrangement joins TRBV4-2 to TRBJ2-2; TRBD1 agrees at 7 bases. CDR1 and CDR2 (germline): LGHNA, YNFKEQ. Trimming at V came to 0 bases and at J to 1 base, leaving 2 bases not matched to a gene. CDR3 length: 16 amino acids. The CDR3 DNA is TGTGCCAGCAGCCAAGATCGGACAGGGAACACCGGGGAGCTGTTTTTT. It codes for CASSQDRTGNTGELFF.

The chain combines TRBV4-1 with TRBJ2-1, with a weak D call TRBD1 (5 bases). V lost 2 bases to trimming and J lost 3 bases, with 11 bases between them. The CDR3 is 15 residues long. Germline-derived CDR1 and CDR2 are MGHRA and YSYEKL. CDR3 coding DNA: TGCGCCAGCAGCCAAACCACCAGGGACTACAATGAGCAGTTCTTC. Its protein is CASSQTTRDYNEQFF.